This T cell receptor (beta chain) was profiled in a study of chemoradiotherapy in HPV16-positive cancers. General study points: Candidate HPV-specific clones and E7-related TCR motifs grew in tumor during treatment. Better recurrence-free survival went with HPV-responsive T-cell expansion in HPV16-positive patients.

The protocol was immunoSEQ multiplex PCR, while the TCRdb copy is restricted to in-frame clones and leaves out a portion. The sample lists more than 30,000 clones, about 89% occurring once. The germline CDR1 and CDR2 sequences are ENHRY and SYGVKD. This CDR3 is 15 amino acids long. Trimming left V 6 bases short and J 2 bases short, with 13 bases between. With regard to this clone: The antigen is undetermined.

This receptor was taken from a human donor with HPV-associated anogenital cancer. The sample was blood, taken from a patient who underwent chemoradiotherapy. The J gene is TRBJ2-2, the V gene TRBV10-3; a weak D match, TRBD1 (5 bases). The CDR3: CAIRQTDFNTGELFF. The CDR3 DNA sequence: TGTGCCATCAGACAGACAGATTTTAACACCGGGGAGCTGTTTTTT.